A selection of T cell receptor beta chains follows, all from one sample in a study of cytomegalovirus exposure and HLA in healthy donors. Data came from immunoSEQ multiplex PCR; TCRdb stores just in-frame clones and leaves some out. The data hold approximately 160,000 clones, with about 90% observed a single time. The source material was PBMCs. The receptors come from a woman in her late teens or twenties in good health and CMV-seropositive. The CDR3 runs from the conserved cysteine through the conserved F or W. A D gene is named only where the DNA matches it firmly. Size values are once, few and many counts, or a class for expanded clones, and some rows have none.

d_call,j_call,clone_size,v_call,cdr3_nt,cdr3_aa
TRBD1,TRBJ1-2,.,TRBV4-1,TGCGCCAGCAGCCAAGGTGCGCGACAGGGTGGGGGGTCTAACTATGGCTACACCTTC,CASSQGARQGGGSNYGYTF
.,TRBJ2-1,.,TRBV5-6,TGTGCCAGCAGTCTGATGGGACACCTCTACAATGAGCAGTTCTTC,CASSLMGHLYNEQFF
.,TRBJ2-5,.,TRBV5-4,TGTGCCAGCAGCGCCGCCCCACGGGACCAAGAGACCCAGTACTTC,CASSAAPRDQETQYF
TRBD1,TRBJ2-2,.,TRBV7-8,TGTGCCAGCAGCTTAAGGGGGGACAGGGAAAACACCGGGGAGCTGTTTTTT,CASSLRGDRENTGELFF
TRBD1,TRBJ2-7,.,TRBV15,TGTGCCACCAGCAGAGATTGGCCAGGGGGCAATTACGAGCAGTACTTC,CATSRDWPGGNYEQYF
TRBD1,TRBJ1-1,.,TRBV6-4,TGTGCCAGCAGTGCCAGGGGGCAAACTGAAGCTTTCTTT,CASSARGQTEAFF
.,TRBJ2-5,.,TRBV15,TGTGCCACCAGCAGAGATCTGCAGGGTGGAGAGACCCAGTACTTC,CATSRDLQGGETQYF
.,TRBJ1-5,.,TRBV15,TGTGCCACCAGCAGAGTCGGGTGGGGCGGCAATCAGCCCCAGCATTTT,CATSRVGWGGNQPQHF
.,TRBJ2-2,.,TRBV9,TGTGCCAGCAGCGTAGCCGGGTCCTTTATCACCGGGGAGCTGTTTTTT,CASSVAGSFITGELFF
.,TRBJ1-3,.,TRBV2,TGTGCCAGCCGTGCACCAGGAAGCTCTGGAAACACCATATATTTT,CASRAPGSSGNTIYF
TRBD2,TRBJ2-7,.,TRBV19,TGTGCCAGCTCCCCCGCGGGAGGGTCCCGAGTCTACGAGCAGTACTTC,CASSPAGGSRVYEQYF
.,TRBJ2-1,.,TRBV5-4,TGTGCCGAAACCAGGTGGGGAGAATACAATGAGCAGTTCTTC,CAETRWGEYNEQFF
TRBD1,TRBJ2-6,.,TRBV28,TGTGCCAGCAGTCGTACAGGGGCTGGGGCCAACGTCCTGACTTTC,CASSRTGAGANVLTF
.,TRBJ2-7,.,TRBV5-4,TGTGCCAGCAGCCCCAGTGTGGCGGGCTCCTACGAGCAGTACTTC,CASSPSVAGSYEQYF
.,TRBJ1-3,.,TRBV4-2,TGTGCCAGCAGCCATCAAGAGGTTGGTATATCCTCTGGAAACACCATATATTTT,CASSHQEVGISSGNTIYF
.,TRBJ1-5,.,TRBV2,TGTGCCAGCAGTGATAAGGGCAGGGTAAGAGGACAGCCCCAGCATTTT,CASSDKGRVRGQPQHF
.,TRBJ1-2,.,TRBV14,TGTGCCAGCAGCCAAGATCAGGGAAATAGAAGAGGCTACACCTTC,CASSQDQGNRRGYTF
TRBD2,TRBJ2-1,once,TRBV6-5,TGTGCCAGCAGTTACTCTGTGGGAGGGCCGCACAATGAGCAGTTCTTC,CASSYSVGGPHNEQFF
TRBD1,TRBJ2-7,.,TRBV5-1,TGCGCCAGCAGCTCCCAGGCCCAACCCGGGACAGCTTACGAGCAGTACTTC,CASSSQAQPGTAYEQYF
.,TRBJ2-1,.,TRBV2,TGTGCCAGCATTGGAGGTTACAATGAGCAGTTCTTC,CASIGGYNEQFF
TRBD2,TRBJ2-2,.,TRBV9,TGTGCCAGCAGCCTTAGCGGGAGTGGCACCGGGGAGCTGTTTTTT,CASSLSGSGTGELFF
TRBD2,TRBJ2-2,.,TRBV18,TGTGCCAGCTCACCCAAAGCGGGGGGGCCGAGCACCGGGGAGCTGTTTTTT,CASSPKAGGPSTGELFF
.,TRBJ2-7,.,TRBV11-1,TGTGCCAGCAGCCACGACAGGCCGAGCTCCTACGAGCAGTACTTC,CASSHDRPSSYEQYF
.,TRBJ2-2,.,TRBV6-1,TGTGCCAGCAAGTGGAGGAACACCGGGGAGCTGTTTTTT,CASKWRNTGELFF
TRBD2,TRBJ2-3,.,TRBV27,TGTGCCAGCTCCCGCCGGACTAGCGGTACTAGCACAGATACGCAGTATTTT,CASSRRTSGTSTDTQYF
TRBD2,TRBJ2-3,.,TRBV6-5,TGTGCCAGCAGTTCAACTAGCGGGGGGGCCCTAGATACGCAGTATTTT,CASSSTSGGALDTQYF
.,TRBJ2-1,.,TRBV2,TGTGCCAGCAGTGAACGCGCGCTGTCCCCGTACAATGAGCAGTTCTTC,CASSERALSPYNEQFF